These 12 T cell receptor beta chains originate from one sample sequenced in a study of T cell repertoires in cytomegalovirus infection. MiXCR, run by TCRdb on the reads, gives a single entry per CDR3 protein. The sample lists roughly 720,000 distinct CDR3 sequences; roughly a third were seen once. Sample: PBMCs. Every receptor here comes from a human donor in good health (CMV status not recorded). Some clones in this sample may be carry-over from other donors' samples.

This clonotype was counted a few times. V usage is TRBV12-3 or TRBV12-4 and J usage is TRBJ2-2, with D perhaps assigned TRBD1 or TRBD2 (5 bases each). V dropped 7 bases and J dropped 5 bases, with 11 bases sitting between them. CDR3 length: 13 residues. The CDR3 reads CASKRGSTGELFF. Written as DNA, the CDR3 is TGTGCCAGCAAACGGGGCTCGACCGGGGAGCTGTTTTTT.

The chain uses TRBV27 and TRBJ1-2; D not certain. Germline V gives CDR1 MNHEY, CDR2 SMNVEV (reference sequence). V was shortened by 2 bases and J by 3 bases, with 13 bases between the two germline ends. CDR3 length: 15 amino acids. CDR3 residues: CASSLGVPSDYGYTF. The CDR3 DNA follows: TGTGCCAGCAGTTTAGGGGTTCCGTCGGACTATGGCTACACCTTC.

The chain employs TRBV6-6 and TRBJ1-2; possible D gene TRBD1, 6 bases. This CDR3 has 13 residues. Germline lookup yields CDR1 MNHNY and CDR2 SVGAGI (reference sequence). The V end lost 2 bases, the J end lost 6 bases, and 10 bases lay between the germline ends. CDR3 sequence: CASSYTGSHGYTF. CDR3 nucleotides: TGTGCCAGCAGTTACACAGGGTCGCATGGCTACACCTTC.

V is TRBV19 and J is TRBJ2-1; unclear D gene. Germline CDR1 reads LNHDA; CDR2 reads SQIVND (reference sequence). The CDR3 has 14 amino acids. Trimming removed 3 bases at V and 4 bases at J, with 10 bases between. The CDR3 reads CASSMATTYNEQFF. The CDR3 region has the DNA TGTGCCAGTAGTATGGCCACCACATACAATGAGCAGTTCTTC.

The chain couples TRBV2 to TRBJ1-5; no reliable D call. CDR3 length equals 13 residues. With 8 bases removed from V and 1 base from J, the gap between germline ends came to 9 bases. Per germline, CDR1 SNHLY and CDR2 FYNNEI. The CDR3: CASGEESNQPQHF. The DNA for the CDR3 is TGTGCCAGCGGGGAGGAAAGCAATCAGCCCCAGCATTTT.

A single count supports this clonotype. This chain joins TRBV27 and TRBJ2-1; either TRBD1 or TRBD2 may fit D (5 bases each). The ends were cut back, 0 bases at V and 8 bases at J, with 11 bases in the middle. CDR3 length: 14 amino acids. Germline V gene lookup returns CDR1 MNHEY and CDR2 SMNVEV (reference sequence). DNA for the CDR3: TGTGCCAGCAGTTTATCTTACGGGGCCCATGAGCAGTTCTTC. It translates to CASSLSYGAHEQFF.

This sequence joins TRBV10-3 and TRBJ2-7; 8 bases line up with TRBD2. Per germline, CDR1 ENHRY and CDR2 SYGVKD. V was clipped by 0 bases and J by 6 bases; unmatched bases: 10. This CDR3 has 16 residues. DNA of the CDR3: TGTGCCATCAGTGAGTCGGCCGGGACTAGGAACACCGAGCAGTACTTC. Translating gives CAISESAGTRNTEQYF.

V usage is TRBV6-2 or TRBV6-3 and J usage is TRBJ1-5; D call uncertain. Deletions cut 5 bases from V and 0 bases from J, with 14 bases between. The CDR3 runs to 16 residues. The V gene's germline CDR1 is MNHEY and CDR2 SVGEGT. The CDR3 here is CASSTKTRYSNQPQHF. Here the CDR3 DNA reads TGTGCCAGCAGTACAAAGACAAGATATAGCAATCAGCCCCAGCATTTT.

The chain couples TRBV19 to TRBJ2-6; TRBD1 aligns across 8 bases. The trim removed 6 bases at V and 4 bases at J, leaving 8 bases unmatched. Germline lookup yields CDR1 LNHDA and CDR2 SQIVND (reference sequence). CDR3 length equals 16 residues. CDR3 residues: CASSVAGGSGANVLTF. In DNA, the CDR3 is TGTGCCAGTAGCGTGGCAGGGGGCTCCGGGGCCAACGTCCTGACTTTC.

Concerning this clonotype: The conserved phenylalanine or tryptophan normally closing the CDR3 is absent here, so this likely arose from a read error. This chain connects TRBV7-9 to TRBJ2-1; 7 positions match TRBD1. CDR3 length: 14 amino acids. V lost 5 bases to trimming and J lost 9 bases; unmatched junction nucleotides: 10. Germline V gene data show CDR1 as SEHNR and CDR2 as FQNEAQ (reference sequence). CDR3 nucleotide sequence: TGTGCCAGCAGCCTCAGGACAGGCCGCGCTGAGCAGTTCTTA. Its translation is CASSLRTGRAEQFL.

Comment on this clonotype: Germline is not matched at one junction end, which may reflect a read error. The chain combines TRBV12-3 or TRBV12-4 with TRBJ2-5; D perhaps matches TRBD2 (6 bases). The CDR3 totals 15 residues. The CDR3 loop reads CDSSPWDSLQETQYF. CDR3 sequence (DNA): TGTGACAGCAGTCCCTGGGACTCACTCCAAGAGACCCAGTACTTC.

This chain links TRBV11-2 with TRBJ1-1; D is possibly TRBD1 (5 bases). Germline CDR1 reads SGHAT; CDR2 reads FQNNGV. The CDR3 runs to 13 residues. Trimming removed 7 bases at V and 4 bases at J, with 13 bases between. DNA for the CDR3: TGTGCCAGCACCTCCCGGGGGTTCACTGAAGCTTTCTTT. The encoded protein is CASTSRGFTEAFF.